This T cell receptor beta chain was recovered during a study of blood T cell repertoires in COVID-19. Study background: The United States, Italy and Spain were the sources of the acute and convalescent COVID-19 samples. T cells, B-cell-depleted T cells, or PBMCs provided the cDNA or gDNA that served as material.

As originally analysed: Reference gene primers were amplified, and this amplification served to estimate nucleated cell counts. Profiled with immunoSEQ multiplex PCR; TCRdb holds only in-frame clones, not every one. V, J and clone size are taken as reported in that table, and D and trimming were inferred from the DNA itself. The sample shows about 250,000 clones, 80% to 90% of them seen only once. The CDR3 extends over 16 amino acids. Germline V gene sequence: CDR1 SGDLS, CDR2 YYNGEE. The J segment lost 4 bases and the V segment lost 4 bases, leaving 7 bases of the junction unmatched. This chain links TRBV9 with TRBJ1-3; 11 nucleotides agree with TRBD1. This TCR was sampled from a man aged 25 to 40 with acute or convalescent COVID-19. The specimen was peripheral blood. In DNA form, the CDR3 reads TGTGCCAGCAGCTCCCGGGACAGGGGGTGGGGAAACACCATATATTTT. Protein product: CASSSRDRGWGNTIYF.